One and the same sample provided the 20 T cell receptor beta chains below, sequenced in a study of human T cells and chemical hapten exposure. TCRdb reprocessed the RACE reads via MiXCR and lists one record per CDR3 protein. The sample contains 350,000 or so distinct CDR3 sequences, about 7% of which appear only once. The time point is: patch test 1, 2 weeks after DPC sensitization. The treatment is: therapeutic diphenylcyclopropenone sensitization with weekly scalp DPC. This specimen consisted of whole blood, obtained in connection with sensitization to the hapten diphenylcyclopropenone (DPC). These receptor sequences come from a woman under 30 with alopecia areata. Some clones in this sample may be carry-over from other donors' samples.

The chain combines TRBV6-5 with TRBJ2-3; 8 positions match TRBD1. With V trimmed by 4 bases and J by 6 bases, 3 bases remained unmatched. CDR3 length equals 13 residues. Germline CDR1 MNHEY, CDR2 SVGAGI. In nucleotides, the CDR3 is TGTGCCAGCAGTTTACAGGGGGTGGATACGCAGTATTTT. This translates into CASSLQGVDTQYF.

The chain employs TRBV20-1 and TRBJ2-1; 9 bases are a match to TRBD2. This CDR3 region has 15 residues. Germline CDR1 and CDR2: DFQATT and SNEGSKA (reference sequence). V lost 0 bases to trimming and J lost 7 bases; unmatched junction nucleotides: 7. This CDR3 is CSARDRRGGANEQFF. The CDR3 region has the DNA TGCAGTGCTAGAGATAGGCGGGGGGGCGCGAATGAGCAGTTCTTC.

This clonotype was seen at least ten times. The chain employs TRBV27 and TRBJ2-3; D is unclear. V dropped 8 bases and J dropped 2 bases, with 11 bases sitting between them. Germline V CDR1 and CDR2: MNHEY, SMNVEV (reference sequence). CDR3 length: 13 residues. CDR3 amino acids: CASFEFSTDTQYF. CDR3 nucleotide sequence: TGTGCCAGCTTTGAGTTTTCCACAGATACGCAGTATTTT.

At least ten counts were recorded for this clonotype. V gene TRBV29-1 combines with J gene TRBJ2-3, with TRBD2 matching 7 bases. The CDR3 covers 14 residues. The germline CDR1 and CDR2 sequences are SQVTM and ANQGSEA. The trim removed 3 bases at V and 5 bases at J, leaving 8 bases unmatched. The CDR3, as DNA: TGCAGCGTTGATCGGCGGGGGTTTGGAGATACGCAGTATTTT. It yields the protein CSVDRRGFGDTQYF.

This clonotype was recorded a few times. The gene calls are TRBV6-5 and TRBJ1-1; D ambiguous. Looked up from germline, CDR1 is MNHEY and CDR2 is SVGAGI. Trimming took 8 bases from V and 8 from J, leaving 9 bases between them. The CDR3 totals 10 residues. This CDR3 is CASGQVEAFF. CDR3 DNA: TGTGCCAGCGGTCAGGTGGAAGCTTTCTTT.

This clonotype was seen ten or more times. The V gene is TRBV11-1, the J gene TRBJ2-1; tentative D call: TRBD2 (6 bases). Trimming stripped 1 base from V and 5 bases from J, with 15 bases between. This CDR3 comprises 16 residues. Germline CDR1 is SGHAT and CDR2 is FQDESV (reference sequence). Here the CDR3 DNA reads TGTGCCAGCAGCTTAGGCTCTCCCGGGGAGGACAATGAGCAGTTCTTC. Translating gives CASSLGSPGEDNEQFF.

This clonotype was observed many times. The chain uses TRBV20-1 and TRBJ2-3, with D perhaps given as TRBD1 or TRBD2 (6 bases each). Trimming took off 3 bases at V and 2 bases at J, with 12 bases between the two ends. Germline values: CDR1 DFQATT, CDR2 SNEGSKA (reference sequence). CDR3 length: 14 residues. CDR3 protein: CSASRGAHTDTQYF. The CDR3 region has the DNA TGCAGTGCTAGTAGGGGGGCTCACACAGATACGCAGTATTTT.

This chain links TRBV5-1 with TRBJ2-5, with 11 bases aligning to TRBD2. In germline, CDR1 is SGHRS, CDR2 YFSETQ. The V gene end was trimmed by 4 bases and the J gene end by 4 bases; junction bases not matched to a gene: 9. The CDR3 consists of 16 residues. The CDR3 protein is CASSLPTSGVGETQYF. CDR3 DNA: TGCGCCAGCAGCCTACCGACTAGCGGGGTTGGAGAGACCCAGTACTTC.

This clonotype was picked up a small number of times. This chain uses TRBV28 with TRBJ1-3, with TRBD1 as a possible D gene (5 bases). Germline V lookup: CDR1 MDHEN, CDR2 SYDVKM. The CDR3 runs to 17 residues. Trimming left V 3 bases short and J 0 bases short, with 15 bases between. CDR3 amino acids: CASSFYQGAYSGNTIYF. The DNA of the CDR3 is TGTGCCAGCAGTTTTTACCAGGGTGCCTACTCTGGAAACACCATATATTTT.

The chain links TRBV7-2 to TRBJ2-1; tentatively, D is TRBD1 (6 bases). Germline loops: CDR1 SGHTA, CDR2 FQGNSA. The CDR3 has 14 residues. The V and J ends lost 5 bases and 16 bases respectively, with 24 bases between them. CDR3 protein: CASSPRTASEILFF. The CDR3 DNA reads as TGTGCCAGCAGCCCACGGACAGCCTCGGAAATCCTATTCTTC. Full variable domain (outside the CDR3, taken from reference TRBV7-2 and TRBJ2-1): GAGVSQSPSNKVTEKGKDVELRCDPISGHTALYWYRQSLGQGLEFLIYFQGNSAPDKSGLPSDRFSAERTGGSVSTLTIQRTQQEDSAVYLCASSPRTASEILFFGPGTRLTVL.

The rearrangement links TRBV10-3 to TRBJ1-1; D unresolved. Per the germline V gene, CDR1 is ENHRY and CDR2 is SYGVKD. The CDR3 contains 12 residues. V lost 2 bases, J lost 7 bases, and 8 bases lay in between. The DNA for the CDR3 is TGTGCCATCAGTGAGGGTGATATTGAAGCTTTCTTT. Amino acid sequence: CAISEGDIEAFF.

Many counts were recorded for this clonotype. The chain is built from TRBV7-3 and TRBJ2-1; TRBD1 matches 9 bases. Unmatched junction bases numbered 8, after V lost 4 bases and J lost 7 bases. The CDR3 runs 15 residues. From germline, CDR1 is SGHTA and CDR2 FQGTGA. The CDR3 sequence is CASSSTGGGENEQFF. The CDR3 DNA reads as TGTGCCAGCAGCTCCACAGGGGGCGGAGAGAATGAGCAGTTCTTC.

This clonotype turned up a few times. This chain links TRBV2 with TRBJ1-1; D gene ambiguous. Trimming pared 6 bases from V and 0 bases from J, leaving 11 bases between. The CDR3 loop spans 14 amino acids. CDR1 is SNHLY, CDR2 FYNNEI, per germline. CDR3 amino acids: CASRRRGMNTEAFF. In DNA form, the CDR3 reads TGTGCCAGCAGGAGGCGGGGAATGAACACTGAAGCTTTCTTT.

A few counts support this clonotype. The V gene is TRBV6-2 or TRBV6-3, the J gene TRBJ2-5; 9 bases agree with TRBD1. The J segment lost 5 bases and the V segment lost 0 bases, leaving 4 bases of the junction unmatched. The CDR3 spans 15 residues. Germline V gives CDR1 MNHEY, CDR2 SVGEGT. The CDR3 DNA reads as TGTGCCAGCAGTTACTCGGACAGGGGAATGGAGACCCAGTACTTC. Translating gives CASSYSDRGMETQYF.

This clonotype was seen a few times. The rearrangement joins TRBV5-4 to TRBJ1-2, with unresolved D. The CDR3 has 16 amino acids. Per the germline V gene, CDR1 is SGHNT and CDR2 is YYREEE (reference sequence). V lost 4 bases and J lost 5, with 21 bases in between. This CDR3 is CASSIPPGSSSYGYTF. The CDR3, as DNA: TGTGCCAGCAGCATACCACCCGGGTCCTCCTCATATGGCTACACCTTC.

The chain links TRBV4-3 to TRBJ2-3; D possibly corresponds to TRBD2 (6 bases). Germline loops: CDR1 LGHNA, CDR2 YSLEER. This CDR3 comprises 16 residues. Trimming took 2 bases from V and 4 from J, leaving 16 bases between them. The CDR3 region is CASSQSAGTLSDTQYF. The CDR3, as DNA: TGCGCCAGCAGCCAATCCGCCGGGACTCTCTCAGATACGCAGTATTTT.

The table lists this clonotype with a few counts. The chain employs TRBV10-3 and TRBJ2-7, with D possibly being TRBD1 (6 bases). Germline CDR1 ENHRY, CDR2 SYGVKD. V lost 4 bases to trimming and J lost 5 bases, with 18 bases between them. The CDR3 has 15 residues. CDR3 coding DNA: TGTGCCATCAGTGCGGCAGGGGTGAGTTCCCACGAGCAGTACTTC. It yields the protein CAISAAGVSSHEQYF.

This clonotype was seen at least ten times. The J gene is TRBJ2-7, the V gene TRBV6-1; D is ambiguous. Germline V gives CDR1 MNHNS, CDR2 SASEGT. This CDR3 has 15 amino acids. V gave up 2 bases and J gave up 4 bases, with 15 bases separating them. Written as DNA, the CDR3 is TGTGCCAGCAGTGAACTATCTGGGTCCCTTTACGAGCAGTACTTC. Amino acids: CASSELSGSLYEQYF.

The chain combines TRBV27 with TRBJ1-1, with a possible D match to TRBD1 (6 bases). The CDR3 covers 15 residues. V lost 1 base and J lost 10, with 19 bases in between. Germline CDR1 is MNHEY and CDR2 is SMNVEV (reference sequence). This CDR3 reads CASSLYAETGYGAFF. CDR3 bases: TGTGCCAGCAGTTTATATGCTGAAACAGGGTATGGAGCTTTCTTT.

The V and J genes are TRBV20-1 and TRBJ1-2, with 8 bases fitting TRBD1. With 6 bases clipped from V and 7 bases from J, the junction kept 7 bases outside the gene matches. CDR1 is DFQATT, CDR2 SNEGSKA, per germline (reference sequence). The CDR3 consists of 12 residues. The CDR3 DNA reads TGCAGTGCGCCCACAGGGGGAAGTGGCTACACCTTC. The encoded protein is CSAPTGGSGYTF.